The source of this T cell receptor beta chain is a study of blood T cell repertoires in COVID-19. In the study overall: The United States, Italy and Spain were the sources of the acute and convalescent COVID-19 samples. Sources were T cells, B-cell-depleted T cells, or PBMCs; the material itself was cDNA or gDNA.

In the study's own analysis: By means of reference gene primer amplification, nucleated cell counts were estimated. TCRdb's copy holds only in-frame clones and misses some; the assay was immunoSEQ multiplex PCR. V and J calls and clone size are given by that table; D and trimming were obtained from the DNA. Among some 83,000 clones, 70% to 90% were seen once, and the ten largest hold approximately 15%. The CDR3 loop spans 14 amino acids. Sequencing used peripheral blood. The gene calls are TRBV12-1 and TRBJ2-5; the D call in the table, TRBD1, was not verified against the DNA. TRBV12-1 counts as a pseudogene. The receptor's source is a man older than 75 in a cohort sampled during active COVID-19. The DNA of the CDR3 is TGTGCCAGCAGCTTTAGACAGGGTGGGGAGACCCAGTACTTC. Translated, it gives CASSFRQGGETQYF.